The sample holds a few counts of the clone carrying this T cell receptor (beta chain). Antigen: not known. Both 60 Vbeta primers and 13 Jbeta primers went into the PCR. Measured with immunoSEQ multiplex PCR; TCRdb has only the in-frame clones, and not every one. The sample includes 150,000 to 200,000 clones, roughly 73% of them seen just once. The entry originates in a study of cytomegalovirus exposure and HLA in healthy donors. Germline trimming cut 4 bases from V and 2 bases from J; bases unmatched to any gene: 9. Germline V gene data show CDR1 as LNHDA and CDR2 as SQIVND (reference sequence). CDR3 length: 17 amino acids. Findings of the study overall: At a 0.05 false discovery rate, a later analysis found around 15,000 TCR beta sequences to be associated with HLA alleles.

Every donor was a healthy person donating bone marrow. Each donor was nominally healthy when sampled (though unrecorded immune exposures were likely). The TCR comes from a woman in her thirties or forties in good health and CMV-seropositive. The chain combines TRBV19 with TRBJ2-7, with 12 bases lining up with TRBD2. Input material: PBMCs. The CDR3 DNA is TGTGCCAGTAGTAACCCTTACACTAGCGGGAGGCCCTACGAGCAGTACTTC. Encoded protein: CASSNPYTSGRPYEQYF.